Listed here are 27 T cell receptor beta chains from one sample, sequenced in a study of beta chain features in type 1 diabetes. What these receptors recognize is not known. Study outcomes and limitations: Among all four CD4+ subsets, Type 1 diabetes patients had TCRB CDR3s that were moderately but significantly shorter.

All of the isolated RNA was reverse transcribed, so expressed TCRB transcripts were sequenced. Only in-frame clones appear in the TCRdb table, and some are missing; sequencing was by immunoSEQ multiplex PCR. The sample lists approximately 240,000 clones; around 15% were seen once. Input material: naive CD4+ T cells from blood. Receptor source: a man aged 25-40 years with type 1 diabetes.

The chain has TRBV29-1 and TRBJ2-5; D gene uncertain. Germline-derived CDR1 and CDR2 are SQVTM and ANQGSEA. This CDR3 is 14 amino acids long. The V end was cut by 5 bases, the J end by 2 bases, with 15 bases between. The CDR3 sequence is CSVTDFGLQETQYF. In nucleotides, the CDR3 is TGCAGCGTTACCGATTTCGGGTTACAAGAGACCCAGTACTTC.

V gene TRBV5-6 combines with J gene TRBJ2-3, with 9 positions matching TRBD1. This CDR3 contains 16 residues. Germline values: CDR1 SGHDT, CDR2 YYEEEE. With 0 bases clipped from V and 3 bases from J, the junction kept 5 bases outside the gene matches. The DNA of the CDR3 is TGTGCCAGCAGCTTGGCCGTCGGGACAGGGACAGATACGCAGTATTTT. Amino acid sequence: CASSLAVGTGTDTQYF.

This clone was counted between two and nine times. CDR3 protein: CSVVTGKGTDTQYF. DNA for the CDR3: TGCAGCGTTGTGACAGGGAAAGGGACAGATACGCAGTATTTT. V usage is TRBV29-1 and J usage is TRBJ2-3; 7 nucleotides match TRBD1. CDR1 SQVTM and CDR2 ANQGSEA come from the germline V gene. The junction had 7 bases not matched to a gene; V was cut back by 4 bases and J by 3 bases. This CDR3 comprises 14 residues.

This chain joins TRBV29-1 and TRBJ2-3; D might be TRBD1 or TRBD2, each matching 5 bases. Trimming stripped 7 bases from V and 0 bases from J, with 11 bases between. Germline V gives CDR1 SQVTM, CDR2 ANQGSEA. The CDR3 runs 13 residues. This CDR3 is CSAGTGSTDTQYF. As DNA, the CDR3 is TGCAGCGCCGGGACGGGTAGCACAGATACGCAGTATTTT.

This rearrangement joins TRBV9 to TRBJ2-2; the D gene is possibly TRBD1 (6 bases). V was clipped by 0 bases and J by 1 base, with 7 bases between them. CDR3 length: 15 amino acids. Germline V CDR1 and CDR2: SGDLS, YYNGEE. The CDR3 loop is CASSVATGNTGELFF. The CDR3 DNA reads as TGTGCCAGCAGCGTAGCGACAGGGAACACCGGGGAGCTGTTTTTT.

This sequence joins TRBV7-2 and TRBJ2-5; D gene unclear. V lost 4 bases and J 7 bases, leaving 16 bases between the germline ends. Germline V gives CDR1 SGHTA, CDR2 FQGNSA. The CDR3 is 14 residues long. CDR3 bases: TGTGCCAGCAGCTACTCTAGGGCATCGGGGACCCAGTACTTC. This encodes CASSYSRASGTQYF.

J is TRBJ2-1 and V is TRBV30, with D unresolved. The germline CDR1 and CDR2 sequences are GTSNPN and SVGIG (reference sequence). Trimming stripped 1 base from V and 10 bases from J, with 11 bases between. The CDR3 sequence is 12 residues long. CDR3 protein: CAWSEWGGEQFF. The CDR3 DNA is TGTGCCTGGAGTGAGTGGGGTGGCGAGCAGTTCTTC.

The chain recombines TRBV7-8 with TRBJ2-2, with 9 bases matching TRBD2. Per the germline V gene, CDR1 is SGHVS and CDR2 is FQNEAQ. This CDR3 has 16 amino acids. J lost 6 bases, V lost 5 bases, and 10 bases had no gene match. For the CDR3, the DNA is TGTGCCAGCAGCCCTCCAAGGCTAGCGGGACCCGGGGAGCTGTTTTTT. Protein: CASSPPRLAGPGELFF.

The gene calls are TRBV29-1 and TRBJ2-7; 8 bases agree with TRBD1. This CDR3 is 15 amino acids long. The junction had 12 bases not matched to a gene; V was cut back by 6 bases and J by 2 bases. Germline V CDR1 and CDR2: SQVTM, ANQGSEA. CDR3 DNA sequence: TGCAGCGTCCTCGACGCGGACAGGGTTCCCTACGAGCAGTACTTC. It specifies CSVLDADRVPYEQYF.

Only a few counts were recorded for this clone. V is TRBV20-1 and J is TRBJ2-7; no firm D call. This CDR3 spans 10 amino acids. Per the germline V gene, CDR1 is DFQATT and CDR2 is SNEGSKA (reference sequence). Trimming stripped 0 bases from V and 10 bases from J, with 7 bases between. In nucleotides, the CDR3 is TGCAGTGCTAGAGATGAGAGACAGTACTTC. This sequence encodes CSARDERQYF.

This clone was found a few times. V usage is TRBV14 and J usage is TRBJ2-2; no clear D gene. CDR3 length: 17 amino acids. The V end was cut by 1 base, the J end by 10 bases, with 22 bases between. CDR1 and CDR2 (germline): SGHDN, FVKESK. CDR3 in DNA: TGTGCCAGCAGCCAAGTACTTTTTGTAGACAAACCCGAGGAGCTGTTTTTT. Encoded protein: CASSQVLFVDKPEELFF.

This clone has only a few counts. The chain is built from TRBV6-6 and TRBJ1-1, with D possibly being TRBD1 (6 bases). The germline V and J ends were trimmed by 6 bases and 0 bases, with 11 bases remaining between them. Looked up from germline, CDR1 is MNHNY and CDR2 is SVGAGI (reference sequence). The CDR3 sequence is 14 residues long. The chain's CDR3 is CASSLTGVNTEAFF. In DNA, the CDR3 is TGTGCCAGCAGCTTGACAGGAGTGAACACTGAAGCTTTCTTT.

This clone was detected a few times. CDR3 nucleotide sequence: TGTGCCAGCAGCTTAGTAGGGACTAGAGCCTACGAGCAGTACTTC. Its translation: CASSLVGTRAYEQYF. This chain joins TRBV7-9 and TRBJ2-7; 8 bases match TRBD2. CDR3 length equals 15 residues. Germline-derived CDR1 and CDR2 are SEHNR and FQNEAQ (reference sequence). Trimming took 1 base from V and 2 from J; bases not matched to a gene: 4.

This chain connects TRBV29-1 to TRBJ2-4, with D perhaps matching TRBD2 (6 bases). The germline V gene encodes CDR1 SQVTM and CDR2 ANQGSEA. Trimming left V 7 bases short and J 0 bases short, with 13 bases between. The CDR3 length is 14 residues. The chain's CDR3 is CSGGTLLAKNIQYF. The DNA of the CDR3 is TGCAGCGGCGGGACCCTCCTAGCCAAAAACATTCAGTACTTC.

This clone was seen only a few times. The V call is TRBV30, the J call TRBJ2-7; 10 bases match TRBD2. The CDR3 is 14 amino acids. The V and J ends lost 2 bases and 6 bases, in that order; junction bases with no gene match: 7. Germline-derived CDR1 and CDR2 are GTSNPN and SVGIG (reference sequence). The CDR3 spells CAWSSLAGPFEQYF. Written as DNA, the CDR3 is TGTGCCTGGAGTTCACTAGCGGGACCCTTCGAGCAGTACTTC.

This clone was counted a few times. The rearrangement links TRBV9 to TRBJ2-1; D remains ambiguous. Germline CDR1 SGDLS, CDR2 YYNGEE. Between the trimmed V and J ends, which lost 2 bases and 0 bases, there was a span of 6 bases. The CDR3 runs 14 residues. As DNA, the CDR3 is TGTGCCAGCAGCGTTTCCCCCTCCTACAATGAGCAGTTCTTC. This encodes CASSVSPSYNEQFF.

The sample holds a few counts of this clone. V is TRBV4-3 and J is TRBJ2-7; D not certain. In germline, CDR1 is LGHNA, CDR2 YSLEER. Trimming removed 1 base at V and 7 bases at J, with 11 bases between. The CDR3 length is 13 residues. The CDR3 is CASSQGGLQEQYF. In DNA form, the CDR3 reads TGCGCCAGCAGCCAAGGAGGCCTACAAGAGCAGTACTTC.

The V and J genes are TRBV9 and TRBJ2-5; D gene uncertain. The CDR3 extends over 14 amino acids. The V and J ends lost 0 bases and 3 bases respectively, with 9 bases between them. The germline gives CDR1 SGDLS, CDR2 YYNGEE. CDR3 DNA: TGTGCCAGCAGCGTAGCTTTAAACGAAGAGACCCAGTACTTC. Its translation: CASSVALNEETQYF.

V is TRBV27 and J is TRBJ2-1; no clear D. From germline, CDR1 is MNHEY and CDR2 SMNVEV (reference sequence). This CDR3 region has 12 residues. CDR3 DNA: TGTGCTACTTCGAGCTCCTACAATGAGCAGTTCTTC. It yields the protein CATSSSYNEQFF.

The chain couples TRBV30 to TRBJ1-1, with unresolved D. The CDR3 is made up of 14 amino acids. Deletions cut 0 bases from V and 4 bases from J, with 12 bases between. Germline V gene lookup returns CDR1 GTSNPN and CDR2 SVGIG (reference sequence). The CDR3 DNA is TGTGCCTGGAGTGTTGGCCCAGGTCGCACTGAAGCTTTCTTT. Amino acid sequence: CAWSVGPGRTEAFF.

This clone was counted a few times. V usage is TRBV7-9 and J usage is TRBJ2-1; 7 bases map to TRBD2. Germline values: CDR1 SEHNR, CDR2 FQNEAQ (reference sequence). V was pared by 11 bases and J by 9 bases, with 13 bases of the junction left unmatched. This CDR3 contains 13 residues. Written as DNA, the CDR3 is TGTGCCGGAGGCGCTAGCGGTTGGGGTGAGCAGTTCTTC. Translated: CAGGASGWGEQFF.

This clone was picked up a small number of times. This chain joins TRBV5-1 and TRBJ2-3; D uncertain. Germline lookup yields CDR1 SGHRS and CDR2 YFSETQ. The CDR3 loop spans 15 amino acids. Trimming pared 2 bases from V and 2 bases from J, leaving 12 bases between. CDR3: CASSFGNRNTDTQYF. The DNA for the CDR3 is TGCGCCAGCAGCTTCGGCAACAGAAACACAGATACGCAGTATTTT. Full variable domain (missing parts from reference TRBV5-1 and TRBJ2-3): KAGVTQTPRYLIKTRGQQVTLSCSPISGHRSVSWYQQTPGQGLQFLFEYFSETQRNKGNFPGRFSGRQFSNSRSEMNVSTLELGDSALYLCASSFGNRNTDTQYFGPGTRLTVL.

This clone was observed a few times. V and J are TRBV30 and TRBJ2-5; 16 positions agree with TRBD2. Germline CDR1 GTSNPN, CDR2 SVGIG (reference sequence). The ends lost 3 bases at V and 5 bases at J; junction bases unmatched: 9. The CDR3 has 17 amino acids. In DNA, the CDR3 is TGTGCCTGGAGCCCGGGACTAGCGGGAGGGCCGGGGGAGACCCAGTACTTC. It is translated as CAWSPGLAGGPGETQYF. Full variable domain (remainder filled in from reference TRBV30 and TRBJ2-5): SQTIHQWPATLVQPVGSPLSLECTVEGTSNPNLYWYRQAAGRGLQLLFYSVGIGQISSEVPQNLSASRPQDRQFILSSKKLLLSDSGFYLCAWSPGLAGGPGETQYFGPGTRLLVL.

This clone has more than one count but fewer than ten. Other DNA sequences in the same sample also yield this CDR3. This rearrangement joins TRBV20-1 to TRBJ2-5; no firm D call. Germline V gene lookup returns CDR1 DFQATT and CDR2 SNEGSKA (reference sequence). This CDR3 has 10 residues. Trimming pared 5 bases from V and 5 bases from J, leaving 6 bases between. The CDR3 loop is CSARRETQYF. The CDR3 region has the DNA TGCAGTGCTCGGCGCGAGACCCAGTACTTC.

The chain is built from TRBV15 and TRBJ2-2; D is unresolved. Germline V gene lookup returns CDR1 LNHNV and CDR2 YYDKDF (reference sequence). CDR3 length: 12 amino acids. The V end lost 6 bases, the J end lost 4 bases, and 6 bases lay between the germline ends. The chain's CDR3 is CATRVSTGELFF. The CDR3 coding sequence is TGTGCCACCAGGGTTTCCACCGGGGAGCTGTTTTTT.

This clone turned up a few times. This chain uses TRBV29-1 with TRBJ2-1; 10 bases are shared with TRBD2. Trimming cost V 4 bases and J 10 bases; bases outside gene matches: 7. CDR3 length: 13 residues. The germline V gene has CDR1 SQVTM and CDR2 ANQGSEA. CDR3 region: CSVGSLAGVEQFF. Written as DNA, the CDR3 is TGCAGCGTTGGCTCTCTAGCGGGAGTGGAGCAGTTCTTC.

The CDR3 reads CASSQQDRALSGYTF. The CDR3 DNA reads TGTGCCAGCAGCCAGCAGGACAGGGCCTTAAGTGGCTACACCTTC. The gene calls are TRBV4-2 and TRBJ1-2; 8 bases map to TRBD1. The CDR3 loop spans 15 amino acids. Germline lookup yields CDR1 LGHNA and CDR2 YNFKEQ. V was pared by 3 bases and J by 7 bases, with 10 bases of the junction left unmatched.